What follows are 7 T cell receptor beta chains derived from one specimen sequenced in a study of human T cells and chemical hapten exposure. TCRdb redid the calling of the RACE reads with MiXCR, one entry per CDR3 protein. The table lists under 200,000 distinct CDR3 sequences, under 35% of them singletons, with 2.9% in the top ten. Time point described: pre-sensitization, week 0. Treatment in this sample: therapeutic diphenylcyclopropenone sensitization with weekly scalp DPC. The sample here was whole blood, taken in connection with sensitization to the hapten diphenylcyclopropenone (DPC). The receptors come from a woman aged 30 to 39 with alopecia areata. Some clones in this sample may be carry-over from other donors' samples.

This clonotype has a handful of counts. V usage is TRBV28 and J usage is TRBJ2-3; no firm D call. In germline, CDR1 is MDHEN, CDR2 SYDVKM. V was cut by 1 base and J by 4 bases, with 9 bases left in between. CDR3 length equals 14 residues. CDR3 protein: CASSLYATADTQYF. The CDR3 DNA sequence: TGTGCCAGCAGTTTATACGCCACGGCAGATACGCAGTATTTT.

The genes are TRBV7-2 and TRBJ2-7, with D perhaps TRBD1 (6 bases). Germline CDR1 reads SGHTA; CDR2 reads FQGNSA. The CDR3 extends over 12 amino acids. The ends were cut back, 4 bases at V and 6 bases at J, with 10 bases in the middle. The CDR3 DNA reads as TGTGCCAGCAGCTCTCAGGGGCTCGAGCAGTACTTC. Translating gives CASSSQGLEQYF.

The chain combines TRBV28 with TRBJ2-7, with D possibly being TRBD2 (5 bases). V gave up 6 bases and J gave up 3 bases, with 9 bases separating them. This CDR3 comprises 12 residues. Germline CDR1 and CDR2: MDHEN and SYDVKM. As DNA, the CDR3 is TGTGCCAGCAGCCGGACTGTCTACGAGCAGTACTTC. It encodes CASSRTVYEQYF.

In this sample, this clonotype turned up a few times. The rearrangement joins TRBV3-1 to TRBJ2-7; either TRBD1 or TRBD2 may supply D (6 bases each). Germline CDR1 reads LGHDT; CDR2 reads YNNKEL (reference sequence). V lost 4 bases and J 8 bases, leaving 15 bases between the germline ends. This CDR3 region has 13 residues. The CDR3 reads CASSPSSGAQQYF. For the CDR3, the DNA is TGTGCCAGCAGCCCCTCCTCGGGGGCGCAGCAGTACTTC.

This clonotype came up a few times. The V and J genes are TRBV11-1 and TRBJ2-3, with D hard to call. From germline, CDR1 is SGHAT and CDR2 FQDESV (reference sequence). The CDR3 runs to 12 residues. V shed 5 bases and J shed 2 bases, with 5 bases lying between them. CDR3 protein: CASSQNTDTQYF. The CDR3 nucleotides read TGTGCCAGCAGCCAAAACACAGATACGCAGTATTTT.

By share, this clonotype ranks as medium-sized. The chain carries TRBV5-1 and TRBJ2-7, with D maybe TRBD1 (6 bases). CDR1 SGHRS and CDR2 YFSETQ come from the germline V gene. V was pared by 3 bases and J by 2 bases, with 9 bases between. This CDR3 has 13 residues. DNA of the CDR3: TGCGCCAGCAGCTGGGACAAAGCCTACGAGCAGTACTTC. Translated, it gives CASSWDKAYEQYF.

This clonotype has a handful of counts. This rearrangement joins TRBV28 to TRBJ2-7; maybe TRBD2 (6 bases). Germline CDR1 reads MDHEN; CDR2 reads SYDVKM. The CDR3 contains 13 residues. The V gene lost 2 bases and the J gene lost 5 bases, with 10 bases spanning the gap. CDR3 sequence (DNA): TGTGCCAGCAGTTTAGGGACTCACCACGAGCAGTACTTC. Protein sequence: CASSLGTHHEQYF.